One and the same sample provided the 15 T cell receptor beta chains below, sequenced in a study of cytomegalovirus exposure and HLA in healthy donors. The PCR contained 60 Vbeta and 13 Jbeta primers. Clones were sequenced by immunoSEQ multiplex PCR, and TCRdb holds only the in-frame ones, with some missing. This table holds 150,000 to 200,000 clones, approximately 88% found once. Sequencing was done on a sample of PBMCs. Source of these receptors: a boy aged 5-17 years in good health and CMV-seronegative.

V usage is TRBV7-3 and J usage is TRBJ2-1; TRBD1 matches at 10 bases. CDR3 size: 14 residues. V shed 2 bases, J shed 8 bases, and the junction held 3 bases outside the gene matches. CDR1 is SGHTA, CDR2 FQGTGA, per germline. The CDR3: CASSLDRGHYEQFF. For the CDR3, the DNA is TGTGCCAGCAGCTTAGACAGGGGGCATTATGAGCAGTTCTTC.

The V gene is TRBV6-5, the J gene TRBJ2-7; weak D call: TRBD1 (5 bases). The CDR3 totals 14 residues. Per the germline V gene, CDR1 is MNHEY and CDR2 is SVGAGI. The ends were cut back, 5 bases at V and 0 bases at J, with 11 bases in the middle. CDR3 sequence: CASSPDSPSYEQYF. The DNA for the CDR3 is TGTGCCAGCAGTCCCGACAGTCCCTCCTACGAGCAGTACTTC.

This clone appeared once. The chain uses TRBV7-6 and TRBJ1-5; tentatively, D is TRBD1 (6 bases). The CDR3 has 13 amino acids. The V and J ends lost 4 bases and 2 bases respectively, with 6 bases between them. Germline lookup yields CDR1 SGHVS and CDR2 FNYEAQ. CDR3 protein: CASSSGGNQPQHF. Here the CDR3 DNA reads TGTGCCAGCAGCTCAGGGGGCAATCAGCCCCAGCATTTT.

J is TRBJ2-1 and V is TRBV6-4, with 9 bases fitting TRBD2. The CDR3 contains 15 residues. The germline gives CDR1 MRHNA, CDR2 SNTAGT. The V gene end was trimmed by 4 bases and the J gene end by 6 bases; junction bases not matched to a gene: 7. CDR3 in DNA: TGTGCCAGCAGTGGGCGGGGGGGCGAAGGCAATGAGCAGTTCTTC. This encodes CASSGRGGEGNEQFF.

This chain links TRBV10-3 with TRBJ2-5; 7 bases align to TRBD1. The tail of the sequence fits TRBJ2-7 better, so the J call may be wrong. Germline V lookup: CDR1 ENHRY, CDR2 SYGVKD. The CDR3 loop spans 12 amino acids. CDR3 sequence reads: CAIRVDRNEQYF. Written as DNA, the CDR3 is TGTGCCATCAGGGTGGACAGGAACGAGCAGTACTTC.

The chain uses TRBV30 and TRBJ1-1; no clear D gene. The V end lost 0 bases, the J end lost 3 bases, and 8 bases lay between the germline ends. In germline, CDR1 is GTSNPN, CDR2 SVGIG (reference sequence). This CDR3 is built from 13 residues. CDR3 residues: CAWSVIAYTEAFF. In nucleotides, the CDR3 is TGTGCCTGGAGTGTAATAGCGTACACTGAAGCTTTCTTT.

The J gene is TRBJ2-1, the V gene TRBV2, with TRBD2 as a possible D gene (7 bases). CDR1 and CDR2 (germline): SNHLY, FYNNEI. The CDR3 totals 15 residues. Trimming took off 2 bases at V and 9 bases at J, with 17 bases between the two ends. CDR3 in DNA: TGTGCCAGCAGTGAATTGGCGGGGGCGTTAATTGAGCAGTTCTTC. Its translation is CASSELAGALIEQFF.

This chain connects TRBV6-5 to TRBJ2-1, with a possible D match to TRBD2 (5 bases). This CDR3 is built from 11 residues. V shed 7 bases and J shed 10 bases, with 11 bases lying between them. CDR1 is MNHEY, CDR2 SVGAGI, per germline. In DNA form, the CDR3 reads TGTGCCAGCATGGACTCCCAGGAGCAGTTCTTC. Translation: CASMDSQEQFF.

The J gene is TRBJ1-1, the V gene TRBV4-1; D not resolved. Germline-derived CDR1 and CDR2 are MGHRA and YSYEKL. Trimming removed 0 bases at V and 5 bases at J, with 13 bases between. The CDR3 spans 15 residues. In DNA, the CDR3 is TGCGCCAGCAGCCAAGAGGTTGCAGGCAAGACTGAAGCTTTCTTT. Amino acids: CASSQEVAGKTEAFF.

The rearrangement uses TRBV9 and TRBJ2-1; 10 positions agree with TRBD2. The junction had 7 bases not matched to a gene; V was cut back by 1 base and J by 0 bases. CDR1 SGDLS and CDR2 YYNGEE come from the germline V gene. This CDR3 has 18 amino acids. The CDR3 coding sequence is TGTGCCAGCAGCGTAAGGACTAGCGGTTCGAGCTCCTACAATGAGCAGTTCTTC. Translating gives CASSVRTSGSSSYNEQFF.

The chain links TRBV19 to TRBJ1-1; D unresolved. Germline lookup yields CDR1 LNHDA and CDR2 SQIVND (reference sequence). V lost 5 bases and J 4 bases, leaving 14 bases between the germline ends. The length of the CDR3 is 14 residues. CDR3 DNA sequence: TGTGCCAGTAGTTTCCCCGAGGAGGGCACTGAAGCTTTCTTT. It yields the protein CASSFPEEGTEAFF. Supplemented by reference TRBV19 and TRBJ1-1, the full variable domain reads DGGITQSPKYLFRKEGQNVTLSCEQNLNHDAMYWYRQDPGQGLRLIYYSQIVNDFQKGDIAEGYSVSREKKESFPLTVTSAQKNPTAFYLCASSFPEEGTEAFFGQGTRLTVV.

The gene calls are TRBV7-9 and TRBJ2-3; no firm D call. Deletions cut 2 bases from V and 5 bases from J, with 5 bases between. Germline V lookup: CDR1 SEHNR, CDR2 FQNEAQ (reference sequence). CDR3 size: 12 residues. This CDR3 is CASSLPVDTQYF. In nucleotides, the CDR3 is TGTGCCAGCAGCTTACCAGTAGATACGCAGTATTTT.

The chain is built from TRBV30 and TRBJ2-1; no clear D gene. Germline CDR1 and CDR2: GTSNPN and SVGIG (reference sequence). Trimming took 7 bases from V and 10 from J, leaving 14 bases between them. The CDR3 runs 11 residues. CDR3 sequence (DNA): TGTGCCTCATCAGGTTTGGCGGAGCAGTTCTTC. This translates into CASSGLAEQFF.

The chain is built from TRBV6-5 and TRBJ2-1, with TRBD2 matching 10 bases. The V gene end was trimmed by 5 bases and the J gene end by 9 bases; junction bases not matched to a gene: 10. Germline V gene lookup returns CDR1 MNHEY and CDR2 SVGAGI. The CDR3 spans 15 residues. The CDR3 coding sequence is TGTGCCAGCAGTAACCTAGCGGGGGAAGCCAGTGAGCAGTTCTTC. Its protein is CASSNLAGEASEQFF.

The J gene is TRBJ2-5, the V gene TRBV23-1; the match to TRBD2 covers 7 bases. TRBV23-1 is labeled an ORF, and its function is uncertain. CDR3 size: 15 residues. V lost 4 bases, J lost 3 bases, and 8 bases stayed unmatched. The CDR3 protein is CASSPGASGKETQYF. For the CDR3, the DNA is TGCGCCAGCAGTCCCGGAGCTAGCGGAAAAGAGACCCAGTACTTC.